The rows below give T cell receptor beta chains drawn from one sample of a study of blood T cell repertoires in COVID-19. Here immunoSEQ multiplex PCR was the method, and the copy in TCRdb shows in-frame clones only, minus some. The sample contains roughly 200,000 clones, around 83% of which appear only once. The sample taken for sequencing was PBMCs or T cells enriched from blood (not recorded which). Receptors originate from a woman in her thirties or forties in a cohort exposed to, infected with or recovered from COVID-19 (not recorded which). The CDR3 runs from the conserved cysteine through the conserved F or W.

length	V	J	CDR3
15	TRBV19	TRBJ1-6	CASTQDSFRNSPLHF
15	TRBV2	TRBJ1-6	CASREEPGRNSPLHF
15	TRBV28	TRBJ1-5	CASSRDRESNQPQHF
15	TRBV19	TRBJ2-1	CASSYTGVGYNEQFF
15	TRBV24-1	TRBJ2-5	CATSWGLAGVETQYF
16	TRBV9	TRBJ2-7	CASSVGPGTSSYEQYF
15	TRBV2	TRBJ1-3	CASSERDYSGNTIYF
15	TRBV6-4	TRBJ2-1	CASSGGGGGYNEQFF
14	TRBV27	TRBJ2-5	CASSLSSGRETQYF
11	TRBV7-9	TRBJ2-1	CASSPQREQFF
12	TRBV12-3/TRBV12-4	TRBJ2-1	CASSLDTIEQFF
16	TRBV5-1	TRBJ2-2	CASSFPGQGWSGELFF
17	TRBV19	TRBJ1-6	CASKKSQDYSYNSPLHF
14	TRBV13	TRBJ2-3	CASSSGNAADTQYF
13	TRBV29-1	TRBJ1-1	CSVDRSAGTEAFF
15	TRBV27	TRBJ2-7	CASSSPGQGTYEQYF
14	TRBV7-9	TRBJ1-2	CASSLIRQDYGYTF
15	TRBV14	TRBJ2-1	CASSQVRTGANEQFF
11	TRBV27	TRBJ1-1	CQAGVLAEAFF
16	TRBV4-1	TRBJ1-2	CASSQDSRVTNYGYTF
15	TRBV11-2	TRBJ1-5	CASSLSGTGNQPQHF
15	TRBV2	TRBJ2-3	CASSEGRESRNTQYF
15	TRBV2	TRBJ1-5	CASSTGTGTIQPQHF
14	TRBV7-2	TRBJ2-3	CASSLALRTDTQYF
13	TRBV4-1	TRBJ1-2	CASSQDRGTGYTF
14	TRBV7-2	TRBJ2-2	CASSLGGNTGELFF
12	TRBV6-2/TRBV6-3	TRBJ1-1	CASSYEDTEAFF
11	TRBV28	TRBJ1-1	CASRQGSEAFF
14	TRBV19	TRBJ1-5	CASSIEQGVQPQHF
15	TRBV30	TRBJ2-4	CPLHYYFSSKNIQYF
16	TRBV24-1	TRBJ2-1	CATSDAGGGAYNEQFF
13	TRBV13	TRBJ1-3	CASSAGGTDTIYF
14	TRBV5-1	TRBJ2-7	CASSGLAGSYEQYF
14	TRBV19	TRBJ2-7	CASRVGTGSYEQYF
13	TRBV6-5	TRBJ1-2	CASSYGLEEGYTF
16	TRBV5-5	TRBJ1-6	CASSLVAGHINSPLHF
17	TRBV11-3	TRBJ2-1	CASSFLQEREIPNEQFF
15	TRBV28	TRBJ2-4	CASSLGGGAKNIQYF
13	TRBV7-8	TRBJ2-7	CASSTGLYYEQYF
18	TRBV5-6	TRBJ2-4	CASSRRGNAREAKNIQYF